Below, one T cell receptor beta chain is given with its context. Its recognized antigen is unknown. No much larger clonotype is one base removed from it; base qualities were not supplied. This entry comes from a study of blood T cell repertoires in COVID-19 (dated by TCRdb to 2020 to 2021). In the study overall: Samples from collaborators originated in the United States, Italy and Spain and spanned both the acute and convalescent phases of COVID-19. The material from the prospective study consisted of cDNA or gDNA derived from T cells, B-cell-depleted T cells, or PBMCs. Subjects who had been exposed to COVID-19, were actively infected with it, or had recovered from it provided the deeply sampled blood TCRbeta repertoires that made up the dataset. A freely available public database, intended as a resource for researchers studying the immune response to SARS-CoV-2, is where the repertoires were released. The samples were drawn from two sources: the first 160 participants of the ongoing ImmuneRACE study, and over 950 subjects contributed by 6 global collaborators. Nearly every sample came with metadata listing a de-identified subject ID, COVID-19 status, age in years and sex. Where HLA class I and class II types were available, the types were taken from metadata supplied by the sample provider, not from assay-based typing.

CDR1 KGHSH and CDR2 LQKENI are derived from the germline V gene. The CDR3 spans 13 residues, from the cysteine through the phenylalanine. CDR3 DNA is the only sequence kept; it has 39 bases, read in frame from the first base. V is trimmed back by 6 bases and J by 4 bases, and the junction contains 5 bases that no gene match accounts for. Findings and caveats that apply to the study as a whole: The amount of clinical and demographic metadata varied by source and participant and was provided uncurated.

In the prospective study, participants were about 18 to 89 years old, resided in under 30 geographic areas of the United States, and were enrolled through a virtual design. Cohort assignment in the prospective study relied on participant-reported clinical history from a screening survey and a study questionnaire. Recovered participants in ImmuneRACE Cohort 3 were defined by two consecutive negative NP/OP PCR tests, clearance by a healthcare professional, or resolution of symptoms. In the prospective study, mobile phlebotomists collected whole blood, serum and a nasopharyngeal or oropharyngeal swab from each participant. Prospective study participants could optionally give additional blood draws and questionnaires over an approximately two-month period. Blood samples from the prospective study were shipped frozen or at room temperature prior to DNA extraction. The immunoSEQ Assay, a bias-controlled multiplex PCR, was used to amplify TCRbeta CDR3 regions from genomic DNA. The authors' pipeline ran thus. The number of nucleated cells in each sample was estimated from the amplification of reference gene primers within the assay. To quantify the absolute abundance of each unique TCRbeta CDR3 rearrangement, sequence reads were collapsed and filtered. Productive Simpson clonality was computed per sample as the square root of Simpson's diversity index over productive rearrangements. The clones in this table, taken by TCRdb from immuneACCESS, are in-frame only. Not every clone is retained; where verified, under half of the shortfall comes from an unresolved V gene, and the cause of the rest is unknown. V and J calls plus clone size are reproduced from that table; the DNA served to infer D and trimming. The table for this sample lists a few hundred thousand clones; 92% of them were counted only once. Of the sample, roughly 18% falls within the top ten clones.

The source is a young woman who had recovered from COVID-19. The sequenced sample consisted of PBMCs or T cells enriched from blood (not recorded which). The chain is encoded by TRBV18 joined to TRBJ1-2, with 7 bases aligning to TRBD1. The CDR3: CASSTGTPYGYTF. Read as DNA, the sequence is TGTGCCAGCTCGACAGGGACTCCCTATGGCTACACCTTC. The reference TRBV18 and TRBJ1-2 proteins fill in what lies around the CDR3, so the full variable domain reads NAGVMQNPRHLVRRRGQEARLRCSPMKGHSHVYWYRQLPEEGLKFMVYLQKENIIDESGMPKERFSAEFPKEGPSILRIQQVVRGDSAAYFCASSTGTPYGYTFGSGTRLTVV.